The 18 T cell receptor beta chains listed next were all sequenced from one sample in a study of CD8+CD57+ T cells in acquired aplastic anemia. Investigators profiled TCR beta VDJ and CDR3 from genomic DNA template. MiXCR, applied by TCRdb to the reads, yields one record per CDR3 protein. This table holds around 180,000 distinct CDR3 sequences, just under 65% found once. Sequencing was performed on sorted CD4+, CD8+, or CD8+CD57+ T cells (not recorded which) from PBMCs. The receptors come from a human donor in good health.

The CDR3 here is CATSDGRGSTKNIQYF. The CDR3 DNA is TGTGCCACCAGTGATGGCAGGGGGTCGACCAAAAACATTCAGTACTTC. The J gene is TRBJ2-4, the V gene TRBV24-1; 7 bases are shared with TRBD1. The length of the CDR3 is 16 residues. The V and J ends lost 3 bases and 2 bases, in that order; junction bases with no gene match: 6. The V gene's germline CDR1 is KGHDR and CDR2 SFDVKD.

The CDR3 loop is CAISESRVADPYEQYF. For the CDR3, the DNA is TGTGCCATCAGTGAGTCTCGGGTAGCGGATCCCTACGAGCAGTACTTC. V is TRBV10-3 and J is TRBJ2-7, with a weak D call TRBD2 (6 bases). Between the trimmed V and J ends, which lost 0 bases and 2 bases, there was a span of 14 bases. There are 16 residues in the CDR3. CDR1 is ENHRY and CDR2 is SYGVKD in the germline V gene.

This chain joins TRBV9 and TRBJ1-3; 9 bases align to TRBD1. Germline CDR1 is SGDLS and CDR2 is YYNGEE. The J segment lost 4 bases and the V segment lost 4 bases, leaving 6 bases of the junction unmatched. The CDR3 runs to 15 residues. The CDR3 sequence is CASSSGQGGGNTIYF. CDR3 sequence (DNA): TGTGCCAGCAGCTCGGGACAGGGAGGGGGAAACACCATATATTTT.

This clonotype was observed a few times. The chain uses TRBV29-1 and TRBJ1-2, with TRBD1 identical over 7 bases. This CDR3 has 14 amino acids. V shed 3 bases, J shed 5 bases, and the junction held 9 bases outside the gene matches. Germline CDR1 reads SQVTM; CDR2 reads ANQGSEA. The CDR3 coding sequence is TGCAGCGTTGAGGAAACAGGGGTTGGGTATGGCTACACCTTC. Translation gives CSVEETGVGYGYTF.

The chain links TRBV9 to TRBJ1-1; 8 bases align to TRBD1. Trimming at V came to 3 bases and at J to 1 base, leaving 11 bases not matched to a gene. CDR1 and CDR2 from the germline V gene are SGDLS and YYNGEE. This CDR3 comprises 17 residues. In DNA, the CDR3 is TGTGCCAGCAGCGGTACCGGGACAGGATTAAAGAACACTGAAGCTTTCTTT. Encoded protein: CASSGTGTGLKNTEAFF.

CDR3 protein: CASSNSGNTIYF. The CDR3 bases are TGTGCCAGTAGCAACTCTGGAAACACCATATATTTT. The chain employs TRBV19 and TRBJ1-3; no clear D. The V end lost 6 bases, the J end lost 0 bases, and 3 bases lay between the germline ends. The CDR3 runs 12 residues. Germline values: CDR1 LNHDA, CDR2 SQIVND (reference sequence).

As to this clonotype: A much larger clone differs from this one at a single base, so this may be a read error. The genes are TRBV29-1 and TRBJ1-2, with D maybe TRBD1 (6 bases). Trimming took off 7 bases at V and 5 bases at J, with 26 bases between the two ends. The length of the CDR3 is 16 residues. Germline V lookup: CDR1 SQVTM, CDR2 ANQGSEA. The CDR3 DNA reads TGCAGCGCATACGGGGTCGGGGGCCCCGAGTGGTATGGCTACACCTTC. Translating it yields CSAYGVGGPEWYGYTF.

The chain joins TRBV29-1 to TRBJ2-1; 7 positions agree with TRBD2. CDR1 is SQVTM and CDR2 is ANQGSEA in the germline V gene. The trim removed 3 bases at V and 4 bases at J, leaving 6 bases unmatched. The CDR3 runs to 14 residues. This CDR3 is CSVDGQRGYNEQFF. The CDR3 DNA reads TGCAGCGTTGATGGCCAGCGGGGATACAATGAGCAGTTCTTC.

This clonotype was seen repeatedly, ten times or more. The rearrangement uses TRBV19 and TRBJ2-7, with 9 bases fitting TRBD1. The length of the CDR3 is 15 residues. V was pared by 7 bases and J by 3 bases, with 10 bases of the junction left unmatched. Germline-derived CDR1 and CDR2 are LNHDA and SQIVND (reference sequence). The CDR3 reads CASTPGTGTGYEQYF. As DNA, the CDR3 is TGTGCCAGTACTCCGGGGACAGGGACAGGCTACGAGCAGTACTTC.

The V call is TRBV14, the J call TRBJ2-2; D is uncertain. CDR3 length equals 14 residues. CDR1 and CDR2 (germline): SGHDN, FVKESK. Trimming removed 4 bases from V and 3 bases from J, with 9 bases in between. The CDR3 coding sequence is TGTGCCAGCAGCCGATCCTACGACACCGGGGAGCTGTTTTTT. Protein sequence: CASSRSYDTGELFF.

The chain's CDR3 is CASSWQGGAELFF. The CDR3 region has the DNA TGTGCCAGCAGCTGGCAAGGGGGCGCTGAACTGTTTTTT. The chain combines TRBV5-4 with TRBJ1-4; 7 bases are shared with TRBD1. J lost 12 bases, V lost 3 bases, and 8 bases had no gene match. The CDR3 is 13 residues long. CDR1 and CDR2 from the germline V gene are SGHNT and YYREEE (reference sequence).

This clonotype was counted ten times or more. The chain carries TRBV5-6 and TRBJ1-3; TRBD1 matches 7 bases. Trimming removed 2 bases from V and 4 bases from J; junction bases left unmatched: 3. Germline V gene data show CDR1 as SGHDT and CDR2 as YYEEEE. CDR3 length: 14 amino acids. CDR3 loop: CASSLQGQGNTIYF. For the CDR3, the DNA is TGTGCCAGCAGCTTACAGGGGCAGGGAAACACCATATATTTT.

The chain joins TRBV7-6 to TRBJ2-3; TRBD2 agrees at 8 bases. The CDR3 is 15 residues long. Trimming cost V 4 bases and J 4 bases; bases outside gene matches: 7. Looked up from germline, CDR1 is SGHVS and CDR2 is FNYEAQ. The CDR3 coding sequence is TGTGCCAGCAGCTACCGGGGGGGTCGGTCAGATACGCAGTATTTT. Translated: CASSYRGGRSDTQYF. The variable domain in full, completed from reference TRBV7-6 and TRBJ2-3, reads GAGVSQSPRYKVTKRGQDVALRCDPISGHVSLYWYRQALGQGPEFLTYFNYEAQQDKSGLPNDRFSAERPEGSISTLTIQRTEQRDSAMYRCASSYRGGRSDTQYFGPGTRLTVL.

This clonotype was recorded once. This chain links TRBV14 with TRBJ2-7, with a weak D call TRBD1 (5 bases). CDR1 SGHDN and CDR2 FVKESK come from the germline V gene. The V end lost 1 base, the J end lost 6 bases, and 13 bases lay between the germline ends. The CDR3 sequence is 14 residues long. CDR3 sequence: CASSQGPGSGEQYF. CDR3 nucleotides: TGTGCCAGCAGCCAAGGGCCAGGGTCGGGCGAGCAGTACTTC.

V and J are TRBV29-1 and TRBJ2-1; 12 nucleotides line up with TRBD2. The CDR3 runs to 13 residues. From germline, CDR1 is SQVTM and CDR2 ANQGSEA. The CDR3 loop is CSGLAGPSSEQFF. CDR3 in DNA: TGCAGTGGACTAGCGGGACCCAGCAGTGAGCAGTTCTTC.

The gene calls are TRBV7-2 and TRBJ1-6; a weak D match, TRBD1 (6 bases). V was cut by 4 bases and J by 7 bases, with 14 bases left in between. The CDR3 loop spans 15 amino acids. Germline V gene lookup returns CDR1 SGHTA and CDR2 FQGNSA. The CDR3 coding sequence is TGTGCCAGCAGCTCTCTCGGCAGGGGAAATTCACCCCTCCACTTT. Translating it yields CASSSLGRGNSPLHF.

This clonotype has a handful of counts. The chain links TRBV10-2 to TRBJ1-2; no definite D call. Trimming pared 5 bases from V and 2 bases from J, leaving 9 bases between. Germline loops: CDR1 WSHSY, CDR2 SAAADI. The CDR3 is 13 residues long. The DNA for the CDR3 is TGCGCCAGCAGTCCATTTGAAAACTATGGCTACACCTTC. Translated: CASSPFENYGYTF.

This clonotype was found many times. This chain links TRBV15 with TRBJ2-1, with 8 bases aligning to TRBD1. CDR1 and CDR2 from the germline V gene are LNHNV and YYDKDF (reference sequence). V lost 5 bases and J lost 6; bases outside the gene matches: 9. The CDR3 is 15 amino acids. The CDR3 bases are TGTGCCACCAGCTCCGGACAGGGCAGGATCAATGAGCAGTTCTTC. Its protein product is CATSSGQGRINEQFF.